Given below is one T cell receptor (beta chain) in context. The CDR3 loop spans 15 amino acids. V was cut by 5 bases and J by 0 bases, with 11 bases left in between. Germline V gene sequence: CDR1 SGHTA, CDR2 FQGTGA. The sample originates from a study of blood T cell repertoires in COVID-19. Study-level information: Sample material is recorded as cDNA or gDNA derived from T cells, B-cell-depleted T cells, or PBMCs.

The table came from immunoSEQ multiplex PCR; TCRdb's copy has only in-frame clones and leaves some out. The sample has some 200,000 clones, almost 85% seen once; the top ten hold less than 15%. The sequenced sample consisted of peripheral blood. This chain connects TRBV7-3 to TRBJ2-1; D may be TRBD2 (7 bases). This clonotype was sampled from a woman in her thirties or forties with acute or convalescent COVID-19. The DNA for the CDR3 is TGTGCCAGCAGCCGGGGGGCCAGCTCCTACAATGAGCAGTTCTTC. Amino acids: CASSRGASSYNEQFF.